This T cell receptor beta chain was identified during a study of a mutant IDH1 vaccine in newly diagnosed glioma. Study information: Patients were started on vaccination 4-6 weeks after radiotherapy alone, or with temozolomide cycles.

Sequencing was performed with immunoSEQ multiplex PCR; in TCRdb, only in-frame clones are kept and a portion is missing. The data hold about 48,000 clones, with 79% observed a single time. The CDR3 covers 13 residues. Germline CDR1 and CDR2: MNHEY and SVGAGI. The germline V and J ends were trimmed by 7 bases and 3 bases, with 11 bases remaining between them. Time point meaning: week 35, safety follow-up. Mutant IDH1 20-mer peptide, at 300 ug, made up each vaccine dose, with topical imiquimod. Eight vaccinations were given in weeks 1, 3, 5, 7, 11, 15, 19 and 23. This clone occurred once. Its specificity is unknown.

The chain is built from TRBV6-5 and TRBJ2-3; D uncertain. This clonotype was sampled from a middle-aged man with glioma. The starting material was PBMCs, obtained from a glioma patient whose treatment included an IDH1 peptide vaccine. In DNA, the CDR3 is TGTGCCAGCACCTTACCCGGGACAGATACGCAGTATTTT. Encoded protein: CASTLPGTDTQYF.